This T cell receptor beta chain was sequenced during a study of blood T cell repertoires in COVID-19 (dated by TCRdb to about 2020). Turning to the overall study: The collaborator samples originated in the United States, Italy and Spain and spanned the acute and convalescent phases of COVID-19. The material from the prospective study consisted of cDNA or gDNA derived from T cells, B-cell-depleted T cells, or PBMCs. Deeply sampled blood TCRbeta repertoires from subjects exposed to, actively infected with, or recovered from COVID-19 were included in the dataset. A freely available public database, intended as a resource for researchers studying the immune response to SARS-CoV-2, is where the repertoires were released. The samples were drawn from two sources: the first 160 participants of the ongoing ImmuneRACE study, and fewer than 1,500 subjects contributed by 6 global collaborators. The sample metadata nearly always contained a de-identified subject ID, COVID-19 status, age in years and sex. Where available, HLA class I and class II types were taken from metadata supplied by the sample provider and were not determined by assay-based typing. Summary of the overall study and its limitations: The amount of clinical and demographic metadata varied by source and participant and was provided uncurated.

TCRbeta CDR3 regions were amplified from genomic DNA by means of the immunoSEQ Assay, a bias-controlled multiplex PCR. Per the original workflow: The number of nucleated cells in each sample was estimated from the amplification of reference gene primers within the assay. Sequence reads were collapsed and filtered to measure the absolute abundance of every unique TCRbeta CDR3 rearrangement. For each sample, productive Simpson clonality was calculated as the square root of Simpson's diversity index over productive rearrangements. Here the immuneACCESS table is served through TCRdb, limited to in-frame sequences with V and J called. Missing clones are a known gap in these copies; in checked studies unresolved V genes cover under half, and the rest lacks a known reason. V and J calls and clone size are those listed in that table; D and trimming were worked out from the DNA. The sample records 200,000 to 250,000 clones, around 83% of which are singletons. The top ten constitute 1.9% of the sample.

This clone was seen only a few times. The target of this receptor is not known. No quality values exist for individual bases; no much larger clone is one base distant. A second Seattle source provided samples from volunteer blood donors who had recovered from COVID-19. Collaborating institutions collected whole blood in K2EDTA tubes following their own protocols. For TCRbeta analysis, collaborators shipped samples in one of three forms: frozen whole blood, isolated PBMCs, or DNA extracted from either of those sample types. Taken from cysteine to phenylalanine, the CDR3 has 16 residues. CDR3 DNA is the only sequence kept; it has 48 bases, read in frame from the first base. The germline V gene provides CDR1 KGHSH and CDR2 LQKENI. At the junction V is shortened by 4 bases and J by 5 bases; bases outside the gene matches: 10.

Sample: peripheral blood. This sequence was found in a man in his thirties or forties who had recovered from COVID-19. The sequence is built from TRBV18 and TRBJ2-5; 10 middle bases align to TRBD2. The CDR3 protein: CASSLKLAGTAETQYF. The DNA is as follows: TGTGCCAGCTCACTCAAACTAGCGGGGACGGCGGAGACCCAGTACTTC.